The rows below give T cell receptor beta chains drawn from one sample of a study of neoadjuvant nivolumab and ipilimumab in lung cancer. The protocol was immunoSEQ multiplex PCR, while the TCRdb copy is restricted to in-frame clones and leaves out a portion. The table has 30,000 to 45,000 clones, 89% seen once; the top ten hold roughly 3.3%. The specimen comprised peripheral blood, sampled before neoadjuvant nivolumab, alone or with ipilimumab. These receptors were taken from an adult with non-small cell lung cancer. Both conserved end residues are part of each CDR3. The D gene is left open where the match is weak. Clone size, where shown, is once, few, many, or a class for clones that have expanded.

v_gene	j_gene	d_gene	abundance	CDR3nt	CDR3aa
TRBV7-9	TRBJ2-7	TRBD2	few	TGTGCCAGCAGCTTACTAGCGGGAGGGCCCTACGAGCAGTACTTC	CASSLLAGGPYEQYF
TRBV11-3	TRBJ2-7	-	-	TGTGCCAGCAGCTTGAACAGGGTAAGCAACGAGCAGTACTTC	CASSLNRVSNEQYF
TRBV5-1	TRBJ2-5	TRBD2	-	TGCGCCAGCAGGGTCGACGGGAGGGTCCAAGAGACCCAGTACTTC	CASRVDGRVQETQYF
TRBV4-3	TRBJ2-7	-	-	TGCGCCAGCAGCCAAGAACTTCAGGGCTACGAGCAGTACTTC	CASSQELQGYEQYF
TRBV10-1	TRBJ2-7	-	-	TGCGCCAGCAGTGAAGGTCCCAGACCCTACGAGCAGTACTTC	CASSEGPRPYEQYF
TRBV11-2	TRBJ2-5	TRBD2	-	TGTGCCAGCAGCTTACGGGGGGGAGGGCCCCGGGAGGCCCAGTACTTC	CASSLRGGGPREAQYF
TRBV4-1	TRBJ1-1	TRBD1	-	TGCGCCAGCAGCCAAGAGCACTTACAGGGGGCCAGAATGAACACTGAAGCTTTCTTT	CASSQEHLQGARMNTEAFF
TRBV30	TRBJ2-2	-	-	TGTGCCTGGAGTGTTGTGGCGCGGACGAACACCGGGGAGCTGTTTTTT	CAWSVVARTNTGELFF
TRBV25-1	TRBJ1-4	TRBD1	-	TGTGCCAGCAGTGACTCTAGGGGGCGGTTTGAAAAACTGTTTTTT	CASSDSRGRFEKLFF
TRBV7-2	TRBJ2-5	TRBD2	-	TGTGCCAGCAGCTTGGGACTAGCATTAGAGACCCAGTACTTC	CASSLGLALETQYF
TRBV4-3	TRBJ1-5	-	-	TGCGCCAGCAGCTCCCGACGGAATCAGCCCCAGCATTTT	CASSSRRNQPQHF
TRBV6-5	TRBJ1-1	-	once	TGTGCCAGCTTGTCGGCAAACACTGAAGCTTTCTTT	CASLSANTEAFF
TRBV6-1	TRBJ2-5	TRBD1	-	TGTGCCAGCAATCCGGGACAGGGCAGGGAGACCCAGTACTTC	CASNPGQGRETQYF
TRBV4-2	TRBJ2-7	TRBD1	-	TGTGCCAGCAGCCAAACTGGACAGGGTGGCTACGAGCAGTACTTC	CASSQTGQGGYEQYF
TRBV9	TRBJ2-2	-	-	TGTGCCAGCAGCGTAGCGGGGCAAGATGCGAACACCGGGGAGCTGTTTTTT	CASSVAGQDANTGELFF
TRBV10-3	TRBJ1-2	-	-	TGTGCCATCAGTCCGGGACGTGAGAACTATGGCTACACCTTC	CAISPGRENYGYTF
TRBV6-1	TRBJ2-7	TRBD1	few	TGTGCCAGCATCAGGACAGGGACCTACGAGCAGTACTTC	CASIRTGTYEQYF
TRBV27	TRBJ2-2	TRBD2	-	TGTGCCAGCAGTATCCTAGCGGGAGGGCCTACCGGGGAGCTGTTTTTT	CASSILAGGPTGELFF
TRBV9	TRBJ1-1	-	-	TGTGCCAGCAGCGTGGGGGGGGTGAACACTGAAGCTTTCTTT	CASSVGGVNTEAFF
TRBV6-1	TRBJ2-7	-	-	TGTGCCAGCAGTGCCCATAAGTTACAGGGATACGAGCAGTACTTC	CASSAHKLQGYEQYF
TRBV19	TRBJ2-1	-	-	TGTGCCAGTAGTATGCTCCCAAAAGTGGTAGGGAATGAGCAGTTCTTC	CASSMLPKVVGNEQFF
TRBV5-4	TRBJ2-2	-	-	TGTGCCAGCAGCTCACAAGGGGGGGCCGGGGAGCTGTTTTTT	CASSSQGGAGELFF
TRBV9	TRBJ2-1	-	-	TGTGCCAGCAGCCCCCGTCGAGGGGTCTATGAGCAGTTCTTC	CASSPRRGVYEQFF
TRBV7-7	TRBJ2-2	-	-	TGTGCCAGCAGCTTAGCGCGGAACACCGGGGAGCTGTTTTTT	CASSLARNTGELFF
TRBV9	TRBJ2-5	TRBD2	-	TGTGCCAGCAGCGCCAGGACTAGCGGGGGAGAGACCCAGTACTTC	CASSARTSGGETQYF
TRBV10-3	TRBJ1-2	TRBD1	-	TGTGCCATCAGTTTTCCGGACAGGGGAGATGGCTACACCTTC	CAISFPDRGDGYTF
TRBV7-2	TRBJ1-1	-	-	TGTGCCAGCAGCTTTACGAAATTACGGTCGACTGAAGCTTTCTTT	CASSFTKLRSTEAFF
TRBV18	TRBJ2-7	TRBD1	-	TGTGCCAGCTCAACGGGACAGGGACTTACCTACGAGCAGTACTTC	CASSTGQGLTYEQYF
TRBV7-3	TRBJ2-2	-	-	TGTGCCAGCAGCCTTAAGGCGTTCGGAGAAGGGACCGGGGAGCTGTTTTTT	CASSLKAFGEGTGELFF
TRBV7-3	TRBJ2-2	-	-	TGTGCCAGCAGCCCGGCGGCACGAACCGGGGAGCTGTTTTTT	CASSPAARTGELFF
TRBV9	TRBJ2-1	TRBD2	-	TGTGCCAGCAGCGGAAGTAGCGGGCCTGAGCAGTTCTTC	CASSGSSGPEQFF
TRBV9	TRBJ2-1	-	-	TGTGCCAGCAGCGTAGCTGGGCAGGGCACCTACAATGAGCAGTTCTTC	CASSVAGQGTYNEQFF
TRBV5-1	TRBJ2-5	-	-	TGCGCCAGCAGCCCCGAACTGGTCCAAGAGACCCAGTACTTC	CASSPELVQETQYF
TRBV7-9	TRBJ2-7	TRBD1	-	TGTGCCAGCAGCATACTGACAGGGACCCACGAGCAGTACTTC	CASSILTGTHEQYF
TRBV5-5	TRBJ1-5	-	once	TGTGCCAGCAGCTTGCTTTGGGTGAATCAGCCCCAGCATTTT	CASSLLWVNQPQHF
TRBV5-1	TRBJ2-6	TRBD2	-	TGCGCCAGCAACCCCAGACTAGCGGGACCTGGGGCCAACGTCCTGACTTTC	CASNPRLAGPGANVLTF
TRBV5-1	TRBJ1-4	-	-	TGCGCCAGCAGCTTGGCCCCCCCGGACAGAAATGAAAAACTGTTTTTT	CASSLAPPDRNEKLFF
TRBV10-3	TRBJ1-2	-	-	TGTGCCATCAGTGAGTCGAGGCAGGGCGGAGGCTACACCTTC	CAISESRQGGGYTF
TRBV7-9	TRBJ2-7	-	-	TGTGCCAGCAGCTTAAGGAGCGGCCGGGCCCTCTACGAGCAGTACTTC	CASSLRSGRALYEQYF
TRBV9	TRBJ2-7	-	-	TGTGCCAGCAGCGTAGGACCGGGACAAACCTCCTACGAGCAGTACTTC	CASSVGPGQTSYEQYF
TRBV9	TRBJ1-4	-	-	TGTGCCAGCAGCGCTCCCGGGACACCCAAACTGTTTTTT	CASSAPGTPKLFF